The clone carrying this T cell receptor beta chain was recorded a few times. Its antigen remains unknown. These data come from a study of T-cell memory formation after mild COVID-19. Constant-segment primers were used for 5'RACE, and the resulting TCR alpha and TCR beta cDNA libraries carried sample barcodes and UMIs. Each CDR3 protein is one row after TCRdb ran MiXCR on the 5' RACE reads. Found here are 580,000 or so distinct CDR3 sequences, 15% to 20% of them singletons; the top ten hold 8.1%. Study-wide results and caveats: The CD4+ clones that contracted clustered mainly within CM and EM, and the CD8+ clones concentrated in EMRA. Day 15 to 85 contracting clones showed balanced CD4/CD8; day 15 to 37 expanders favored CD4+.

CDR1 is SGHVS and CDR2 is FQNEAQ in the germline V gene. V dropped 2 bases and J dropped 4; count of bases not matched to a gene: 2. The length of the CDR3 is 14 residues. The origin of this receptor is an adult woman who had mild COVID-19 (a few samples of this study predate the infection). Cell type and time point are not known. This chain joins TRBV7-8 and TRBJ2-1, with 7 bases that match TRBD1. Sequencing input: PBMCs or a T cell subset sorted from them (not recorded which). As DNA, the CDR3 is TGTGCCAGCAGCTTACCGACAGGGTACAATGAGCAGTTCTTC. Translating gives CASSLPTGYNEQFF.